Sequencing of this TCR beta chain was carried out in a study of beta chain features in type 1 diabetes. The study's findings and limits: With patients and controls alike, PCR might favor shorter templates to an equal degree.

In the case of this clone: What it binds is unknown.

Averaging approximately 0.11 L, one heparinised blood draw was given by each donor. Staining for CD45RO/CCR7/CD25/CD127/CD95/CD27 allowed sorting of CD4+ naive, central memory, regulatory and stem cell-like memory cells. The CDR3 spans 15 residues. CDR1 and CDR2 from the germline V gene are SGHVS and FNYEAQ. Unmatched junction bases numbered 6, after V lost 1 base and J lost 3 bases. Reverse transcription of all isolated RNA meant that expressed TCRB transcripts were sequenced. Clones were sequenced by immunoSEQ multiplex PCR, and TCRdb holds only the in-frame ones, with some missing. The sample gives 620,000 or so clones, 15% to 17% of which show up once; 0.093% is in the top ten.

V is TRBV7-6 and J is TRBJ2-7; TRBD2 agrees at 7 bases. The sequence was obtained from a man between 18 and 35 years old in good health. Input material: naive CD4+ T cells from blood. For the CDR3, the DNA is TGTGCCAGCAGCTTAGGCCCGGGACTAAGCTACGAGCAGTACTTC. Protein product: CASSLGPGLSYEQYF.